This T cell receptor (beta chain) comes out of a study of regulatory T cells in long-lasting Graves disease. Points from the study as a whole: Few sampled subjects may have lowered accuracy. Whereas about a thousand public clonotypes were shared by new patients, persistent patients shared more, at some 2,500. TRBV28, TRBJ1-2 and TRBJ2-5 emerged as the favored segments in persistent disease.

This clonotype occurred many times. Its specificity is unknown. Combining iRepertoire HTBI primers with Arm-PCR of CDR3 regions, the authors built TCR beta libraries. One entry per CDR3 protein results from TCRdb running MiXCR on the multiplex PCR reads. The data contain 400,000 to 600,000 distinct CDR3 sequences, about 22% of them singletons. As to time point: persistent/refractory GD, antithyroid drugs over 5 years with positive TRAb. Scientists built the TCR library using RNA that was extracted from PBMCs. CDR3 length equals 12 residues. V gave up 6 bases and J gave up 4 bases, with 6 bases separating them.

The TCR was taken from a female donor with Graves disease. The V gene is TRBV12-3 or TRBV12-4, the J gene TRBJ1-4, with D uncertain. This material consisted of peripheral blood mononuclear cells (PBMCs), taken when the disease was refractory, from a patient treated with antithyroid drugs. The CDR3 reads CASSKRNEKLFF. DNA of the CDR3: TGTGCCAGCAGCAAACGTAATGAAAAACTGTTTTTT.